What follows are 8 T cell receptor beta chains derived from one specimen sequenced in a study of T-cell memory formation after mild COVID-19. Using its own MiXCR run on the 5' RACE reads, TCRdb lists one record per CDR3 protein. The data hold 400,000 to 500,000 distinct CDR3 sequences, with approximately 20% observed a single time. The specimen was PBMCs or a T cell subset sorted from them (not recorded which). These receptor sequences come from an adult woman who had mild COVID-19 (a few samples of this study predate the infection). Cell type and time point are not known.

The chain links TRBV6-6 to TRBJ1-3, with D unclear. Deletions cut 7 bases from V and 2 bases from J, with 6 bases between. This CDR3 spans 12 amino acids. CDR1 MNHNY and CDR2 SVGAGI come from the germline V gene (reference sequence). The CDR3 bases are TGTGCCAGCACCGGTGCTGGAAACACCATATATTTT. Translation: CASTGAGNTIYF.

The chain employs TRBV5-1 and TRBJ2-1; 11 bases agree with TRBD2. Germline CDR1 and CDR2: SGHRS and YFSETQ. V was clipped by 3 bases and J by 2 bases; unmatched bases: 4. This CDR3 has 16 amino acids. As DNA, the CDR3 is TGCGCCAGCAGCTCACTAGCGGGGGCCACCTACAATGAGCAGTTCTTC. The encoded protein is CASSSLAGATYNEQFF.

The CDR3 region has the DNA TGTGCCAGCTCCGGACAGGGCCTTAATCAGCCCCAGCATTTT. The encoded protein is CASSGQGLNQPQHF. The V and J genes are TRBV2 and TRBJ1-5; TRBD1 matches 8 bases. The germline V gene has CDR1 SNHLY and CDR2 FYNNEI. V lost 8 bases to trimming and J lost 4 bases; unmatched junction nucleotides: 7. This CDR3 has 14 amino acids.

This clonotype was picked up many times. The rearrangement joins TRBV27 to TRBJ2-5; 10 nucleotides align to TRBD1. Germline assignment: CDR1 MNHEY and CDR2 SMNVEV (reference sequence). The CDR3 length is 17 residues. The junction had 14 bases not matched to a gene; V was cut back by 8 bases and J by 2 bases. The CDR3 loop is CASGWTGGSLIQETQYF. CDR3 DNA: TGTGCCAGCGGTTGGACAGGGGGTTCCTTAATTCAAGAGACCCAGTACTTC.

This clonotype has ten or more counts. This sequence joins TRBV23-1 and TRBJ1-1; D not resolved. TRBV23-1 is identified as an open reading frame with a role that is uncertain. Trimming removed 6 bases from V and 1 base from J, with 3 bases in between. The CDR3 is 11 amino acids. The CDR3 reads CASRQNTEAFF. In nucleotides, the CDR3 is TGCGCCAGCAGACAGAACACTGAAGCTTTCTTT.

This chain connects TRBV5-1 to TRBJ1-2; no firm D call. Germline assignment: CDR1 SGHRS and CDR2 YFSETQ. This CDR3 has 14 residues. V gave up 4 bases and J gave up 4 bases, with 14 bases separating them. The CDR3 DNA is TGCGCCAGCAGCGGTAGCACCCTAGCCTATGGCTACACCTTC. Protein: CASSGSTLAYGYTF.

This clonotype was detected a few times. The chain employs TRBV6-5 and TRBJ1-1, with 8 positions matching TRBD1. The ends lost 8 bases at V and 0 bases at J; junction bases unmatched: 5. Germline-derived CDR1 and CDR2 are MNHEY and SVGAGI. This CDR3 spans 14 amino acids. CDR3 in amino acids: CASRDRLMNTEAFF. The CDR3 DNA reads TGTGCCAGCCGGGACAGGTTGATGAACACTGAAGCTTTCTTT.

V is TRBV3-1 and J is TRBJ1-1, with D hard to call. V lost 2 bases to trimming and J lost 6 bases, with 10 bases between them. CDR3 length: 13 residues. The germline V gene encodes CDR1 LGHDT and CDR2 YNNKEL (reference sequence). Here the CDR3 reads CASSQRTAAEAFF. The CDR3 DNA is TGTGCCAGCAGCCAAAGAACTGCCGCTGAAGCTTTCTTT.